These 30 T cell receptor beta chains came from one sample sequenced in a study of beta chain features in type 1 diabetes. Expressed TCRB transcripts got sequenced, as all isolated RNA was reverse transcribed. Sequenced by immunoSEQ multiplex PCR; TCRdb stores in-frame clones only, minus some. The table lists roughly 300,000 clones, 7% to 9% of them singletons. Sequencing was done on a sample of central memory CD4+ T cells from blood. These receptors originate from a young woman in good health.

This clone was seen only a few times. This chain's CDR3 is CASSPEGVRYGNEQYF. The CDR3 coding sequence is TGTGCCAGCAGCCCCGAGGGGGTAAGGTACGGGAACGAGCAGTACTTC. The chain joins TRBV11-2 to TRBJ2-7; tentatively, D is TRBD1 (6 bases). CDR3 size: 16 residues. Germline CDR1 and CDR2: SGHAT and FQNNGV. V was shortened by 5 bases and J by 5 bases, with 22 bases between the two germline ends.

This clone was observed a handful of times. The chain has TRBV21-1 and TRBJ1-5; TRBD1, the table's D call, was not compared with the DNA. TRBV21-1 is a documented pseudogene. The CDR3 runs to 16 residues. CDR3 sequence reads: CARESGTGGGNQPQHF. As DNA, the CDR3 is TGTGCCAGGGAATCCGGGACAGGGGGCGGTAATCAGCCCCAGCATTTT.

In its sample, this clone was seen a few times. The V and J genes are TRBV7-2 and TRBJ2-1, with TRBD2 matching over 7 bases. V lost 5 bases to trimming and J lost 7 bases; unmatched junction nucleotides: 11. CDR1 SGHTA and CDR2 FQGNSA come from the germline V gene. The CDR3 is made up of 15 amino acids. The DNA for the CDR3 is TGTGCCAGCAGCCCTTCGGCGGGAGTAAGGAATGAGCAGTTCTTC. Protein sequence: CASSPSAGVRNEQFF. Based on the CDR3 plus reference TRBV7-2 and TRBJ2-1, the full variable domain is GAGVSQSPSNKVTEKGKDVELRCDPISGHTALYWYRQSLGQGLEFLIYFQGNSAPDKSGLPSDRFSAERTGGSVSTLTIQRTQQEDSAVYLCASSPSAGVRNEQFFGPGTRLTVL.

The chain employs TRBV6-6 and TRBJ2-3, with TRBD1 identical over 7 bases. The CDR3 consists of 14 residues. J gave up 6 bases and V 2 bases, and 5 bases lay outside the gene matches. Germline lookup yields CDR1 MNHNY and CDR2 SVGAGI (reference sequence). CDR3 residues: CASSYLQGSDTQYF. In nucleotides, the CDR3 is TGTGCCAGCAGTTACCTACAGGGGTCGGATACGCAGTATTTT.

V usage is TRBV6-1 and J usage is TRBJ2-7; D ambiguous. Germline assignment: CDR1 MNHNS and CDR2 SASEGT. Trimming shortened V by 2 bases and J by 0 bases, and 11 bases separated the two germline ends. The length of the CDR3 is 15 residues. This CDR3 reads CASSEFWAGSYEQYF. The CDR3 nucleotides are TGTGCCAGCAGTGAATTTTGGGCCGGCTCCTACGAGCAGTACTTC.

About this clone: Other DNA sequences in the same sample also yield this CDR3. The J gene is TRBJ2-1, the V gene TRBV27, with D unresolved. CDR3 size: 15 residues. Germline V gives CDR1 MNHEY, CDR2 SMNVEV (reference sequence). The V end was cut by 2 bases, the J end by 0 bases, with 8 bases between. CDR3 nucleotide sequence: TGTGCCAGCAGTTTACAAGTGAGCTCCTACAATGAGCAGTTCTTC. Its translation: CASSLQVSSYNEQFF.

This clone was detected many times. The chain links TRBV19 to TRBJ2-1, with 8 nucleotides matching TRBD1. Unmatched junction bases numbered 8, after V lost 4 bases and J lost 12 bases. This CDR3 has 13 amino acids. CDR1 LNHDA and CDR2 SQIVND come from the germline V gene (reference sequence). For the CDR3, the DNA is TGTGCCAGTAGTACCCAACCCGGACAGGGGCAGTTCTTC. It is translated as CASSTQPGQGQFF.

This clone was counted a few times. The V and J genes are TRBV5-1 and TRBJ2-2; TRBD2 might be the D (5 bases). Germline lookup yields CDR1 SGHRS and CDR2 YFSETQ. Trimming pared 0 bases from V and 6 bases from J, leaving 9 bases between. The CDR3 length is 14 residues. The CDR3 is CASSLVVGAGELFF. CDR3 bases: TGCGCCAGCAGCTTGGTCGTGGGAGCCGGGGAGCTGTTTTTT.

This clone was observed a handful of times. The chain combines TRBV7-8 with TRBJ2-1; D ambiguous. This CDR3 contains 11 residues. The germline CDR1 and CDR2 sequences are SGHVS and FQNEAQ. Trimming removed 1 base at V and 12 bases at J, with 7 bases between. CDR3 loop: CASSLEVGQFF. As DNA, the CDR3 is TGTGCCAGCAGCTTAGAGGTTGGGCAGTTCTTC.

There are many counts of this clone. The same CDR3 can be traced to other DNA sequences in this sample. V gene TRBV2 combines with J gene TRBJ1-1; tentative D call: TRBD1 (5 bases). Trimming removed 4 bases from V and 1 base from J, with 7 bases in between. Germline values: CDR1 SNHLY, CDR2 FYNNEI. The CDR3 is made up of 13 amino acids. CDR3 amino acids: CASSGQGNTEAFF. CDR3 sequence (DNA): TGTGCCAGCAGTGGGCAGGGGAACACTGAAGCTTTCTTT.

This clone has only a few counts. V and J are TRBV6-1 and TRBJ1-5; D might be TRBD1 (6 bases). The CDR3 is made up of 16 amino acids. V was shortened by 2 bases and J by 5 bases, with 16 bases between the two germline ends. CDR1 MNHNS and CDR2 SASEGT come from the germline V gene. CDR3 coding DNA: TGTGCCAGCAGTGAACTGGGCAGGGGTATTTATCAGCCCCAGCATTTT. As protein: CASSELGRGIYQPQHF.

The chain joins TRBV10-3 to TRBJ2-1, with unresolved D. The CDR3 spans 15 residues. Trimming removed 8 bases at V and 6 bases at J, with 20 bases between. Germline assignment: CDR1 ENHRY and CDR2 SYGVKD. The CDR3 nucleotides are TGTGCCATCGGGTCCACCCGCAACCTGGGCAATGAGCAGTTCTTC. This encodes CAIGSTRNLGNEQFF.

This clone was counted between two and nine times. A single base is all that separates this from a far larger clone, so a read error is likely. The chain couples TRBV25-1 to TRBJ2-5; D gene ambiguous. V was pared by 4 bases and J by 2 bases, with 11 bases between. The CDR3 is 14 amino acids. The V gene's germline CDR1 is MGHDK and CDR2 SYGVNS. The CDR3 DNA is TGTGCCAGCAGTGTAATGGTGATTCAAGAGACCCAGTACTTC. This gives the protein CASSVMVIQETQYF.

A few counts support this clone. The chain recombines TRBV20-1 with TRBJ2-7; D ambiguous. The V end lost 3 bases, the J end lost 7 bases, and 7 bases lay between the germline ends. The V gene's germline CDR1 is DFQATT and CDR2 SNEGSKA (reference sequence). The length of the CDR3 is 10 residues. The CDR3: CSASKREQYF. CDR3 nucleotides: TGCAGTGCTAGCAAGAGGGAGCAGTACTTC.

This clone was seen only a few times. CDR3 protein: CASSPQVGQDTQYF. The CDR3 DNA reads TGTGCCAGCAGCCCCCAGGTCGGGCAAGATACGCAGTATTTT. The chain links TRBV9 to TRBJ2-3, with D hard to call. The CDR3 loop spans 14 amino acids. Germline CDR1 and CDR2: SGDLS and YYNGEE. Deletions cut 4 bases from V and 5 bases from J, with 14 bases between.

The V call is TRBV4-2, the J call TRBJ2-1; 12 positions match TRBD1. The CDR3 extends over 15 amino acids. Per the germline V gene, CDR1 is LGHNA and CDR2 is YNFKEQ. V dropped 4 bases and J dropped 4; count of bases not matched to a gene: 2. Written as DNA, the CDR3 is TGTGCCAGCAGCCCGGGACAGGGGGCATACAATGAGCAGTTCTTC. This gives the protein CASSPGQGAYNEQFF.

The J gene is TRBJ1-3, the V gene TRBV7-9; D not certain. Germline CDR1 and CDR2: SEHNR and FQNEAQ (reference sequence). The CDR3 runs to 14 residues. Trimming removed 1 base from V and 1 base from J, with 5 bases in between. Here the CDR3 reads CASSLGTSGNTIYF. The CDR3 DNA is TGTGCCAGCAGCTTAGGAACTTCTGGAAACACCATATATTTT.

This clone has ten or more counts. V is TRBV19 and J is TRBJ1-5, with 7 bases lining up with TRBD1. J was trimmed by 4 bases and V by 7 bases; bases with no gene match: 13. This CDR3 is 16 amino acids long. Germline CDR1 and CDR2: LNHDA and SQIVND (reference sequence). Written as DNA, the CDR3 is TGTGCCAGTACCGCCACCCGGGACAGTAGAAATCAGCCCCAGCATTTT. Translated, it gives CASTATRDSRNQPQHF.

The chain links TRBV29-1 to TRBJ2-5; D perhaps matches TRBD1 (6 bases). Trimming pared 4 bases from V and 5 bases from J, leaving 17 bases between. The CDR3 covers 14 residues. Germline V gene data show CDR1 as SQVTM and CDR2 as ANQGSEA. CDR3 sequence reads: CSVVPLGAYETQYF. The CDR3 DNA sequence: TGCAGCGTTGTCCCGCTGGGGGCTTACGAGACCCAGTACTTC.

This chain joins TRBV6-6 and TRBJ1-2; a weak D match, TRBD1 (5 bases). Trimming left V 4 bases short and J 2 bases short, with 5 bases between. Per germline, CDR1 MNHNY and CDR2 SVGAGI (reference sequence). The CDR3 has 12 amino acids. CDR3 nucleotide sequence: TGTGCCAGCAGTTGGACAAACTATGGCTACACCTTC. Its translation is CASSWTNYGYTF.

The V gene is TRBV7-6, the J gene TRBJ2-7, with TRBD2 as a possible D gene (5 bases). Germline CDR1 SGHVS, CDR2 FNYEAQ. This CDR3 region has 16 residues. The ends were cut back, 0 bases at V and 3 bases at J, with 15 bases in the middle. The CDR3 reads CASSLALRAGSYEQYF. CDR3 coding DNA: TGTGCCAGCAGCTTAGCGCTTCGTGCTGGGAGCTACGAGCAGTACTTC.

The CDR3 region is CASSHDRIRELFF. Written as DNA, the CDR3 is TGCGCCAGCAGCCACGATCGTATACGTGAGCTGTTTTTT. The chain is built from TRBV4-3 and TRBJ2-2, with no clear D. Trimming removed 3 bases from V and 11 bases from J, with 13 bases in between. Germline CDR1 reads LGHNA; CDR2 reads YSLEER. The CDR3 has 13 amino acids.

Only a few counts were recorded for this clone. The rearrangement links TRBV7-8 to TRBJ1-5; no definite D call. The CDR3 loop spans 13 amino acids. From germline, CDR1 is SGHVS and CDR2 FQNEAQ. Trimming left V 5 bases short and J 5 bases short, with 10 bases between. CDR3 nucleotides: TGTGCCAGCAGCCTGAGCAGCGATCAGCCCCAGCATTTT. Residues: CASSLSSDQPQHF.

This clone was observed a few times. The chain joins TRBV28 to TRBJ1-2; TRBD1 aligns across 8 bases. The germline V gene encodes CDR1 MDHEN and CDR2 SYDVKM. Unmatched junction bases numbered 10, after V lost 5 bases and J lost 8 bases. The CDR3 extends over 14 amino acids. CDR3 nucleotide sequence: TGTGCCAGCAGTAGGACGTCAGGGGGCTTAGGCTACACCTTC. Translated, it gives CASSRTSGGLGYTF.

This clone was seen only a few times. V is TRBV6-6 and J is TRBJ1-2; TRBD1 matches at 10 bases. This CDR3 comprises 15 residues. The V gene end was trimmed by 5 bases and the J gene end by 8 bases; junction bases not matched to a gene: 11. Per germline, CDR1 MNHNY and CDR2 SVGAGI (reference sequence). In DNA form, the CDR3 reads TGTGCCAGCAGTCCCAGCATGACAGGGGGCGCCGGCTACACCTTC. This sequence encodes CASSPSMTGGAGYTF.

The genes are TRBV4-2 and TRBJ1-1; D remains unclear. The CDR3 spans 14 residues. V dropped 4 bases and J dropped 0 bases, with 9 bases sitting between them. Germline V gene lookup returns CDR1 LGHNA and CDR2 YNFKEQ. CDR3 sequence: CASSPRTVNTEAFF. CDR3 nucleotides: TGTGCCAGCAGCCCTCGGACGGTGAACACTGAAGCTTTCTTT.

The chain's CDR3 is CASSQVSGRGANEQFF. DNA of the CDR3: TGTGCCAGCAGTCAAGTGAGCGGGAGGGGGGCCAATGAGCAGTTCTTC. The J gene is TRBJ2-1, the V gene TRBV28, with 10 bases matching TRBD2. Trimming cost V 5 bases and J 6 bases; bases outside gene matches: 10. The germline gives CDR1 MDHEN, CDR2 SYDVKM. The CDR3 loop spans 16 amino acids. The entire variable domain, with the rest obtained from reference TRBV28 and TRBJ2-1, is as follows: DVKVTQSSRYLVKRTGEKVFLECVQDMDHENMFWYRQDPGLGLRLIYFSYDVKMKEKGDIPEGYSVSREKKERFSLILESASTNQTSMYLCASSQVSGRGANEQFFGPGTRLTVL.

This clone was seen at least ten times. V gene TRBV7-2 combines with J gene TRBJ2-5; maybe TRBD1 (6 bases). V was cut by 5 bases and J by 5 bases, with 9 bases left in between. Germline V CDR1 and CDR2: SGHTA, FQGNSA. This CDR3 is 12 amino acids long. The CDR3 spells CASSPDRETQYF. The CDR3 coding sequence is TGTGCCAGCAGCCCCGACAGGGAGACCCAGTACTTC. The full variable domain, with the rest looked up from reference TRBV7-2 and TRBJ2-5, is GAGVSQSPSNKVTEKGKDVELRCDPISGHTALYWYRQSLGQGLEFLIYFQGNSAPDKSGLPSDRFSAERTGGSVSTLTIQRTQQEDSAVYLCASSPDRETQYFGPGTRLLVL.

This clone came up a few times. V is TRBV25-1 and J is TRBJ2-3; unclear D gene. V dropped 7 bases and J dropped 2 bases, with 10 bases sitting between them. Germline values: CDR1 MGHDK, CDR2 SYGVNS. The CDR3 runs to 13 residues. In nucleotides, the CDR3 is TGTGCCAGCACGGACCCTAACACAGATACGCAGTATTTT. Translation: CASTDPNTDTQYF.

The CDR3 loop is CASSLGGLGTGELFF. The CDR3 coding sequence is TGTGCCAGCAGCTTAGGAGGGCTAGGCACCGGGGAGCTGTTTTTT. The chain uses TRBV7-2 and TRBJ2-2; tentative D call: TRBD2 (5 bases). Deletions cut 1 base from V and 4 bases from J, with 10 bases between. The CDR3 totals 15 residues. CDR1 and CDR2 from the germline V gene are SGHTA and FQGNSA.